The 21 T cell receptor beta chains below all came from one sample that was sequenced in a study of cytomegalovirus exposure and HLA in healthy donors. PCR employed 60 Vbeta and 13 Jbeta primers. Using immunoSEQ multiplex PCR, the repertoire was profiled, and TCRdb retains in-frame clones only, with some absent. The sample lists fewer than 200,000 clones, approximately 80% seen once, with about 0.77% in the top ten. The sample taken for sequencing was PBMCs. The receptors stem from a woman younger than 30 in good health and CMV-seronegative.

This chain links TRBV10-3 with TRBJ2-3; a possible D gene is TRBD1 (6 bases). CDR3 length: 13 residues. Trimming cost V 6 bases and J 1 base, with 8 bases left between them. Germline V gene sequence: CDR1 ENHRY, CDR2 SYGVKD. The CDR3 coding sequence is TGTGCCATCAGAGGGGGTGGCACAGATACGCAGTATTTT. The encoded protein is CAIRGGGTDTQYF.

This clone was seen more than once but under ten times. This chain connects TRBV28 to TRBJ1-2; 8 bases are shared with TRBD1. There are 16 residues in the CDR3. V gave up 3 bases and J gave up 8 bases; unmatched junction bases: 14. Per the germline V gene, CDR1 is MDHEN and CDR2 is SYDVKM. CDR3 DNA sequence: TGTGCCAGCAGTTTCCCAACAGGGGGGGCCTCTATGGGCTACACCTTC. This translates into CASSFPTGGASMGYTF.

CDR3 nucleotide sequence: TGTGCCAGCAGCTTAGATTTAGGGTCCGGGACTAGCGACCACGAGCAGTACTTC. This gives the protein CASSLDLGSGTSDHEQYF. The chain carries TRBV7-8 and TRBJ2-7; 10 nucleotides match TRBD2. Per germline, CDR1 SGHVS and CDR2 FQNEAQ. V was clipped by 1 base and J by 5 bases; unmatched bases: 14. This CDR3 comprises 18 residues.

The DNA of the CDR3 is TGTGCCAGCAGTTTCCACTTAGCGGGGCTGACCTACGAGCAGTACTTC. Its protein is CASSFHLAGLTYEQYF. The gene calls are TRBV28 and TRBJ2-7; TRBD2 aligns across 8 bases. The J segment lost 2 bases and the V segment lost 3 bases, leaving 9 bases of the junction unmatched. CDR1 and CDR2 from the germline V gene are MDHEN and SYDVKM. This CDR3 is 16 amino acids long.

This clone was seen only once. DNA for the CDR3: TGTGCCATCAGTTCCAGATCCGGGACAGGGCCCCTTGGGGACACAGATACGCAGTATTTT. It codes for CAISSRSGTGPLGDTDTQYF. V and J are TRBV10-3 and TRBJ2-3; 9 bases align to TRBD1. The V and J ends lost 5 bases and 2 bases, in that order; junction bases with no gene match: 20. CDR1 ENHRY and CDR2 SYGVKD come from the germline V gene. The CDR3 runs 20 residues.

The chain recombines TRBV30 with TRBJ2-5; weak D call: TRBD2 (5 bases). CDR3 size: 14 residues. Germline V CDR1 and CDR2: GTSNPN, SVGIG (reference sequence). V lost 2 bases and J 5 bases, leaving 15 bases between the germline ends. The CDR3: CAWSNGLASETQYF. The CDR3 coding sequence is TGTGCCTGGAGTAACGGGCTAGCTTCGGAGACCCAGTACTTC.

This clone was observed a few times. The rearrangement joins TRBV15 to TRBJ2-7; D might be TRBD2 (5 bases). CDR1 and CDR2 from the germline V gene are LNHNV and YYDKDF (reference sequence). Trimming took off 0 bases at V and 6 bases at J, with 9 bases between the two ends. CDR3 size: 13 residues. The CDR3 loop is CATSRDTAGEQYF. The CDR3 DNA follows: TGTGCCACCAGCAGAGATACGGCGGGCGAGCAGTACTTC.

The chain is built from TRBV30 and TRBJ2-5; 8 bases are shared with TRBD2. The germline V gene has CDR1 GTSNPN and CDR2 SVGIG (reference sequence). This CDR3 is built from 13 residues. V was clipped by 5 bases and J by 4 bases; unmatched bases: 6. The CDR3 spells CAWSGGPGETQYF. For the CDR3, the DNA is TGTGCCTGGTCGGGGGGGCCAGGAGAGACCCAGTACTTC.

The chain links TRBV11-3 to TRBJ2-1, with 12 bases lining up with TRBD2. V dropped 0 bases and J dropped 5; count of bases not matched to a gene: 14. Germline assignment: CDR1 SGHNT and CDR2 YENEEA. The CDR3 totals 20 residues. CDR3 DNA sequence: TGTGCCAGCAGCTTAGATTTGGCTAGCGGGAGGGCCGGCGGTGACAATGAGCAGTTCTTC. Protein sequence: CASSLDLASGRAGGDNEQFF.

This rearrangement joins TRBV6-1 to TRBJ2-5; TRBD1 aligns across 9 bases. V gave up 7 bases and J gave up 5 bases; unmatched junction bases: 11. Per the germline V gene, CDR1 is MNHNS and CDR2 is SASEGT. This CDR3 is built from 15 residues. CDR3 DNA: TGTGCCAGCAAGATTGGGACAGGGCGTTCGGAGACCCAGTACTTC. This encodes CASKIGTGRSETQYF.

The chain carries TRBV4-2 and TRBJ2-1, with 7 bases matching TRBD2. Per the germline V gene, CDR1 is LGHNA and CDR2 is YNFKEQ. CDR3 length: 16 residues. V was pared by 0 bases and J by 9 bases, with 11 bases of the junction left unmatched. This CDR3 reads CASSQEVSSAGSEQFF. The CDR3 region has the DNA TGTGCCAGCAGCCAAGAGGTCTCCTCAGCGGGAAGTGAGCAGTTCTTC.

This rearrangement joins TRBV5-4 to TRBJ2-5; weak D call: TRBD2 (6 bases). Trimming stripped 2 bases from V and 7 bases from J, with 12 bases between. Germline V gene sequence: CDR1 SGHNT, CDR2 YYREEE (reference sequence). The CDR3 totals 13 residues. The DNA for the CDR3 is TGTGCCAGCAGCTTCCCTAGCGAGGGGACCCAGTACTTC. Encoded protein: CASSFPSEGTQYF.

The chain joins TRBV5-4 to TRBJ1-2; 12 bases line up with TRBD1. J gave up 7 bases and V 7 bases, and 8 bases lay outside the gene matches. The V gene's germline CDR1 is SGHNT and CDR2 YYREEE (reference sequence). The CDR3 sequence is 14 residues long. CDR3 coding DNA: TGTGCCAGCGGAACCGGGACAGGGGGCTCTGGCTACACCTTC. Protein product: CASGTGTGGSGYTF. Supplemented by reference TRBV5-4 and TRBJ1-2, the full variable domain reads ETGVTQSPTHLIKTRGQQVTLRCSSQSGHNTVSWYQQALGQGPQFIFQYYREEENGRGNFPPRFSGLQFPNYSSELNVNALELDDSALYLCASGTGTGGSGYTFGSGTRLTVV.

The chain is built from TRBV5-1 and TRBJ1-1; 8 positions agree with TRBD1. The CDR3 covers 16 residues. The germline gives CDR1 SGHRS, CDR2 YFSETQ. The V segment lost 1 base and the J segment 0 bases; nucleotides outside the gene matches: 5. CDR3 coding DNA: TGCGCCAGCAGCTTGAGGACAGGGACCTTGAACACTGAAGCTTTCTTT. Protein: CASSLRTGTLNTEAFF.

The chain is built from TRBV9 and TRBJ2-7; 7 bases map to TRBD2. The length of the CDR3 is 14 residues. J was trimmed by 4 bases and V by 4 bases; bases with no gene match: 8. The germline V gene has CDR1 SGDLS and CDR2 YYNGEE. As DNA, the CDR3 is TGTGCCAGCAGCACCACAGCGGGAAGATACGAGCAGTACTTC. Amino acids: CASSTTAGRYEQYF.

The chain employs TRBV5-1 and TRBJ2-3; D may be TRBD2 (5 bases). The V gene lost 0 bases and the J gene lost 3 bases, with 8 bases spanning the gap. The germline V gene encodes CDR1 SGHRS and CDR2 YFSETQ. The CDR3 spans 14 residues. CDR3 coding DNA: TGCGCCAGCAGCTTGGGGACTCAGACAGATACGCAGTATTTT. It codes for CASSLGTQTDTQYF.

The chain joins TRBV27 to TRBJ2-1; 11 nucleotides match TRBD1. With 3 bases clipped from V and 8 bases from J, the junction kept 9 bases outside the gene matches. In germline, CDR1 is MNHEY, CDR2 SMNVEV (reference sequence). This CDR3 region has 16 residues. The CDR3 sequence: CASSFLSGQGVYEQFF. For the CDR3, the DNA is TGTGCCAGCAGTTTTCTGTCGGGACAGGGGGTTTATGAGCAGTTCTTC.

V and J are TRBV30 and TRBJ1-3; the D gene is possibly TRBD1 (6 bases). Germline CDR1 GTSNPN, CDR2 SVGIG (reference sequence). The CDR3 totals 15 residues. V lost 6 bases and J lost 0, with 15 bases in between. CDR3 nucleotide sequence: TGTGCCTGCCCAGAACAGGGTATCTCTGGAAACACCATATATTTT. Amino acid sequence: CACPEQGISGNTIYF. The full variable domain, completed using reference TRBV30 and TRBJ1-3, is SQTIHQWPATLVQPVGSPLSLECTVEGTSNPNLYWYRQAAGRGLQLLFYSVGIGQISSEVPQNLSASRPQDRQFILSSKKLLLSDSGFYLCACPEQGISGNTIYFGEGSWLTVV.

The V call is TRBV25-1, the J call TRBJ1-1, with 10 nucleotides matching TRBD1. Germline CDR1 MGHDK, CDR2 SYGVNS. V lost 6 bases, J lost 1 base, and 2 bases stayed unmatched. CDR3 length: 14 residues. CDR3 loop: CASRGQGWNTEAFF. The CDR3 region has the DNA TGTGCCAGCAGGGGACAGGGGTGGAACACTGAAGCTTTCTTT.

The rearrangement uses TRBV4-2 and TRBJ2-3; D gene uncertain. This CDR3 is 15 amino acids long. CDR1 LGHNA and CDR2 YNFKEQ come from the germline V gene. The V gene lost 1 base and the J gene lost 0 bases, with 8 bases spanning the gap. The CDR3 is CASSQALESTDTQYF. The CDR3, as DNA: TGTGCCAGCAGCCAAGCTTTAGAAAGCACAGATACGCAGTATTTT.

The gene calls are TRBV19 and TRBJ2-7; 8 bases align to TRBD2. The length of the CDR3 is 15 residues. V shed 3 bases, J shed 3 bases, and the junction held 7 bases outside the gene matches. Germline loops: CDR1 LNHDA, CDR2 SQIVND (reference sequence). The CDR3 spells CASSIRTSILYEQYF. Here the CDR3 DNA reads TGTGCCAGTAGTATTAGGACTAGCATCCTCTACGAGCAGTACTTC. Full variable domain (rest looked up from reference TRBV19 and TRBJ2-7): DGGITQSPKYLFRKEGQNVTLSCEQNLNHDAMYWYRQDPGQGLRLIYYSQIVNDFQKGDIAEGYSVSREKKESFPLTVTSAQKNPTAFYLCASSIRTSILYEQYFGPGTRLTVT.